Described below is a single TCR beta chain sequence and its context. Its antigen remains unknown. The data were obtained in a study of T cell responses to AZD1222 COVID-19 vaccine. This CDR3 has 18 residues. The V end was cut by 0 bases, the J end by 4 bases, with 20 bases between. Germline V gives CDR1 SGDLS, CDR2 YYNGEE. Sequencing used immunoSEQ multiplex PCR; TCRdb keeps in-frame clones, though not all of them. The sample has roughly 130,000 clones, around 84% seen once; the top ten hold 10% to 15%. General study points: Two AZD1222 doses significantly raised spike-specific TCR breadth and depth over controls.

This clonotype originated in an adult in good health. The sample was peripheral blood, taken on day 0 of AZD1222 vaccination. The chain carries TRBV9 and TRBJ2-1, with a possible D match to TRBD1 (7 bases). CDR3 DNA sequence: TGTGCCAGCAGCGTAGAGGGGGCGGAGGGAGTGGCTTACAATGAGCAGTTCTTC. It codes for CASSVEGAEGVAYNEQFF.